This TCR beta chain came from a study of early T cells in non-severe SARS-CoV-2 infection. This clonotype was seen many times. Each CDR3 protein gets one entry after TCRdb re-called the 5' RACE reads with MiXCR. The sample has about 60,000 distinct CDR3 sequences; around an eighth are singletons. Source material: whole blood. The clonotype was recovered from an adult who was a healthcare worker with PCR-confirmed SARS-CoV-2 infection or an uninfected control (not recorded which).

The CDR3 protein is CASSLAGGDEAFF. For the CDR3, the DNA is TGTGCCAGCAGCTTAGCAGGGGGCGATGAAGCTTTCTTT. J is TRBJ1-1 and V is TRBV11-2; 8 bases are shared with TRBD1. The CDR3 extends over 13 amino acids. Per the germline V gene, CDR1 is SGHAT and CDR2 is FQNNGV. J gave up 7 bases and V 1 base, and 2 bases lay outside the gene matches.